These 23 T cell receptor beta chains were all obtained from the same sample, sequenced in a study of T cell responses to AZD1222 COVID-19 vaccine. Data came from immunoSEQ multiplex PCR; TCRdb stores just in-frame clones and leaves some out. This table holds about 180,000 clones, around nine tenths found once. Sequenced here: peripheral blood, sampled on day 0 of AZD1222 vaccination. The origin of the receptors is an adult in good health.

This clone was seen just once. V is TRBV6-2 or TRBV6-3 and J is TRBJ2-1; 9 nucleotides match TRBD2. J was trimmed by 8 bases and V by 2 bases; bases with no gene match: 7. Germline-derived CDR1 and CDR2 are MNHEY and SVGEGT. The CDR3 has 15 amino acids. The CDR3 nucleotides are TGTGCCAGCAGTTACGGGGGACTAGCTAGGGATGAGCAGTTCTTC. This translates into CASSYGGLARDEQFF.

The CDR3 spells CASSYSNRLTGELFF. The CDR3 nucleotides are TGTGCCAGCAGTTACTCGAACAGGTTAACCGGGGAGCTGTTTTTT. The rearrangement uses TRBV6-5 and TRBJ2-2, with TRBD1 as a possible D gene (5 bases). CDR1 and CDR2 (germline): MNHEY, SVGAGI. The germline V and J ends were trimmed by 0 bases and 5 bases, with 10 bases remaining between them. The CDR3 sequence is 15 residues long.

V usage is TRBV10-2 and J usage is TRBJ1-2, with 8 positions matching TRBD1. Trimming cost V 3 bases and J 4 bases; bases outside gene matches: 7. Germline CDR1 reads WSHSY; CDR2 reads SAAADI. The CDR3 consists of 15 residues. The CDR3 DNA sequence: TGCGCCAGCAGTGATGGGCAGGGGGCCGGCTATGGCTACACCTTC. Translation: CASSDGQGAGYGYTF.

The V call is TRBV11-2, the J call TRBJ1-5; 9 bases match TRBD1. This CDR3 has 16 amino acids. CDR1 is SGHAT, CDR2 FQNNGV, per germline. The V and J ends lost 9 bases and 2 bases, in that order; junction bases with no gene match: 11. The CDR3 here is CARTPGQGSCNQPQHF. The DNA of the CDR3 is TGTGCCAGGACTCCGGGACAGGGAAGTTGCAATCAGCCCCAGCATTTT. The whole variable domain, filled in from reference TRBV11-2 and TRBJ1-5, reads EAGVAQSPRYKIIEKRQSVAFWCNPISGHATLYWYQQILGQGPKLLIQFQNNGVVDDSQLPKDRFSAERLKGVDSTLKIQPAKLEDSAVYLCARTPGQGSCNQPQHFGDGTRLSIL.

This rearrangement joins TRBV5-1 to TRBJ1-1; D is ambiguous. Trimming cost V 4 bases and J 4 bases, with 14 bases left between them. Germline values: CDR1 SGHRS, CDR2 YFSETQ. The CDR3 runs to 14 residues. The CDR3 sequence: CASSRGGVATEAFF. CDR3 bases: TGCGCCAGCAGCCGGGGTGGGGTGGCCACTGAAGCTTTCTTT.

J is TRBJ1-1 and V is TRBV5-1; possible D gene TRBD1, 6 bases. CDR1 and CDR2 from the germline V gene are SGHRS and YFSETQ. Trimming removed 7 bases from V and 3 bases from J, with 16 bases in between. This CDR3 has 14 amino acids. CDR3 sequence (DNA): TGCGCCAGCTGGCCGGGACCAGGGGACACTGAAGCTTTCTTT. Its protein product is CASWPGPGDTEAFF.

V and J are TRBV10-1 and TRBJ2-1; D is possibly TRBD1 (5 bases). Trimming took 6 bases from V and 13 from J, leaving 13 bases between them. The CDR3 is made up of 11 amino acids. Germline V gene lookup returns CDR1 WNHNN and CDR2 SYGVQD (reference sequence). The CDR3 here is CASSIGDIQFF. DNA for the CDR3: TGCGCCAGCAGCATAGGGGATATACAGTTCTTC.

The rearrangement uses TRBV6-5 and TRBJ2-1; 8 bases fit TRBD2. Trimming cost V 0 bases and J 2 bases; bases outside gene matches: 3. Germline V gene data show CDR1 as MNHEY and CDR2 as SVGAGI. The CDR3 is 16 residues long. CDR3 region: CASSYSRAGAYNEQFF. The DNA for the CDR3 is TGTGCCAGCAGTTACTCTCGAGCGGGAGCCTACAATGAGCAGTTCTTC.

The chain is built from TRBV6-5 and TRBJ1-4; D possibly corresponds to TRBD1 (6 bases). Trimming cost V 2 bases and J 11 bases, with 15 bases left between them. This CDR3 contains 14 residues. The germline V gene encodes CDR1 MNHEY and CDR2 SVGAGI. The CDR3 is CASSYGTGNGKLFF. CDR3 DNA: TGTGCCAGCAGTTACGGAACAGGGAACGGGAAACTGTTTTTT.

CDR3 sequence: CASSPYNSPLHF. The CDR3 nucleotides read TGTGCCAGCAGCCCGTATAATTCACCCCTCCACTTT. V gene TRBV5-8 combines with J gene TRBJ1-6; D gene ambiguous. V lost 4 bases and J 4 bases, leaving 3 bases between the germline ends. Germline CDR1 is SGHTS and CDR2 is YDEGEE. The CDR3 length is 12 residues. The variable domain in full, completed from reference TRBV5-8 and TRBJ1-6, reads EAGVTQSPTHLIKTRGQQATLRCSPISGHTSVYWYQQALGLGLQFLLWYDEGEERNRGNFPPRFSGRQFPNYSSELNVNALELEDSALYLCASSPYNSPLHFGNGTRLTVT.

The chain employs TRBV5-6 and TRBJ1-6; D might be TRBD1 (5 bases). Trimming pared 2 bases from V and 14 bases from J, leaving 17 bases between. Germline V gene sequence: CDR1 SGHDT, CDR2 YYEEEE. The length of the CDR3 is 14 residues. The chain's CDR3 is CASSLGTPGMSLHF. CDR3 coding DNA: TGTGCCAGCAGCTTAGGGACTCCTGGAATGTCCCTCCACTTT.

This chain joins TRBV5-1 and TRBJ2-3; possible D gene TRBD1, 6 bases. In germline, CDR1 is SGHRS, CDR2 YFSETQ. The CDR3 has 15 amino acids. Trimming took off 0 bases at V and 4 bases at J, with 12 bases between the two ends. The CDR3 region is CASSLARGMADTQYF. CDR3 coding DNA: TGCGCCAGCAGCTTGGCGAGGGGGATGGCAGATACGCAGTATTTT.

The sample holds one count of this clone. The CDR3 region has the DNA TGCAGCGTGCAGCTTACAGAGGGGGGCACTGAAGCTTTCTTT. This codes for CSVQLTEGGTEAFF. This chain connects TRBV29-1 to TRBJ1-1; a possible D gene is TRBD1 (6 bases). From germline, CDR1 is SQVTM and CDR2 ANQGSEA. The CDR3 covers 14 residues. The V and J ends lost 6 bases and 4 bases respectively, with 18 bases between them.

This chain links TRBV18 with TRBJ2-5; D not certain. Germline values: CDR1 KGHSH, CDR2 LQKENI. The CDR3 has 13 amino acids. The V gene lost 2 bases and the J gene lost 4 bases, with 8 bases spanning the gap. CDR3 in DNA: TGTGCCAGCTCACCATCCGGGCGAGAGACCCAGTACTTC. Its translation: CASSPSGRETQYF.

This sequence joins TRBV4-2 and TRBJ2-3; possible D gene TRBD2, 5 bases. Germline CDR1 reads LGHNA; CDR2 reads YNFKEQ. V gave up 1 base and J gave up 6 bases, with 11 bases separating them. The CDR3 has 14 amino acids. CDR3 sequence: CASSQVWGVDTQYF. The DNA for the CDR3 is TGTGCCAGCAGCCAAGTGTGGGGAGTGGATACGCAGTATTTT.

This clone was counted a single time. This chain connects TRBV19 to TRBJ2-5; D not resolved. V was pared by 4 bases and J by 2 bases, with 8 bases between. This CDR3 is built from 13 residues. Germline V gene data show CDR1 as LNHDA and CDR2 as SQIVND (reference sequence). This CDR3 is CASSSVQQETQYF. The CDR3 region has the DNA TGTGCCAGTAGTAGCGTACAACAAGAGACCCAGTACTTC.

This rearrangement joins TRBV30 to TRBJ2-1; D may be TRBD2 (5 bases). Trimming shortened V by 1 base and J by 0 bases, and 13 bases separated the two germline ends. The germline V gene encodes CDR1 GTSNPN and CDR2 SVGIG (reference sequence). The CDR3 is 16 residues long. The CDR3 is CAWSGIRGFSYNEQFF. The CDR3, as DNA: TGTGCCTGGAGTGGGATCCGCGGGTTCTCCTACAATGAGCAGTTCTTC.

This clone came up once. The V call is TRBV5-1, the J call TRBJ2-2; 7 positions match TRBD2. CDR1 SGHRS and CDR2 YFSETQ come from the germline V gene. The CDR3 sequence is 17 residues long. Unmatched junction bases numbered 13, after V lost 5 bases and J lost 3 bases. The CDR3 nucleotides read TGCGCCAGCAGGGCCGAGATTTCTGCGGGAGACACCGGGGAGCTGTTTTTT. It encodes CASRAEISAGDTGELFF.

CDR3 in DNA: TGCAGCGTCACTCCCCCTATCAGAGGCACTGAAGCTTTCTTT. Its translation is CSVTPPIRGTEAFF. V usage is TRBV29-1 and J usage is TRBJ1-1; D not certain. V gave up 6 bases and J gave up 4 bases, with 18 bases separating them. This CDR3 spans 14 amino acids. Germline CDR1 and CDR2: SQVTM and ANQGSEA.

This clone was observed a handful of times. CDR3 in DNA: TGTGCCAGCAGCTCGGGACTTTTACGCACCGGGGAGCTGTTTTTT. It yields the protein CASSSGLLRTGELFF. V usage is TRBV3-1 (or the pseudogene TRBV3-2) and J usage is TRBJ2-2, with D possibly matching TRBD2 (6 bases). V was shortened by 5 bases and J by 4 bases, with 14 bases between the two germline ends. CDR1 is LGHDT, CDR2 YNNKEL, per germline (reference sequence). The CDR3 has 15 residues.

V and J are TRBV19 and TRBJ1-4; 7 bases match TRBD1. From germline, CDR1 is LNHDA and CDR2 SQIVND (reference sequence). V gave up 3 bases and J gave up 8 bases; unmatched junction bases: 6. CDR3 length: 14 amino acids. The CDR3 loop is CASSMTGRREKLFF. The CDR3 DNA reads as TGTGCCAGTAGTATGACAGGGAGGAGAGAAAAACTGTTTTTT. Supplemented by reference TRBV19 and TRBJ1-4, the full variable domain reads DGGITQSPKYLFRKEGQNVTLSCEQNLNHDAMYWYRQDPGQGLRLIYYSQIVNDFQKGDIAEGYSVSREKKESFPLTVTSAQKNPTAFYLCASSMTGRREKLFFGSGTQLSVL.

This chain uses TRBV12-3 or TRBV12-4 with TRBJ2-5, with a possible D match to TRBD2 (5 bases). CDR3 length equals 13 residues. V lost 1 base and J 5 bases, leaving 8 bases between the germline ends. The CDR3 protein is CASSLGEWETQYF. The DNA for the CDR3 is TGTGCCAGCAGTTTAGGGGAGTGGGAGACCCAGTACTTC.

The chain combines TRBV24-1 with TRBJ1-1, with a tentative D call TRBD1 (5 bases). CDR3 length: 13 residues. Germline assignment: CDR1 KGHDR and CDR2 SFDVKD. Trimming removed 9 bases at V and 2 bases at J, with 12 bases between. The CDR3 bases are TGTGCCACCCGCGGGACTCCTAACACTGAAGCTTTCTTT. Translation: CATRGTPNTEAFF.